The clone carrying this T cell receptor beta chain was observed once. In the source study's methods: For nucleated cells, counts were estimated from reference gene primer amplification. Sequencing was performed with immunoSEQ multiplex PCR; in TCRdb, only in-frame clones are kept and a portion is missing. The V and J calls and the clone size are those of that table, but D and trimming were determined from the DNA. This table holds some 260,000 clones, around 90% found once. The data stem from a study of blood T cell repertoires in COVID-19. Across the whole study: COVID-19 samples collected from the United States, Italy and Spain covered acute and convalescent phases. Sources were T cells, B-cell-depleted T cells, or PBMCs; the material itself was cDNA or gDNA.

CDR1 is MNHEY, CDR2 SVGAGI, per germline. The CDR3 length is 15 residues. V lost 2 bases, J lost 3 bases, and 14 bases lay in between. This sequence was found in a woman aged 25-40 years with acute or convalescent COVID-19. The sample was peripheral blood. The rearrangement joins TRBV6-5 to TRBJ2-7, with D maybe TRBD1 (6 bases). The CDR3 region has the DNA TGTGCCAGCAGTTACGCCCAGGGGTCCTACTACGAGCAGTACTTC. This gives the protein CASSYAQGSYYEQYF.